These 32 T cell receptor beta chains were all obtained from the same sample, sequenced in a study of T cell responses to AZD1222 COVID-19 vaccine. Generated by immunoSEQ multiplex PCR, the TCRdb table keeps only in-frame clones and is missing some. The sample yields under 170,000 clones, around 90% seen once. The specimen was peripheral blood, collected 28 days after the second AZD1222 dose. All receptors derive from an adult who received the AZD1222 COVID-19 vaccine.

The V call is TRBV7-9, the J call TRBJ1-2; unclear D gene. CDR1 and CDR2 from the germline V gene are SEHNR and FQNEAQ (reference sequence). The germline V and J ends were trimmed by 6 bases and 3 bases, with 14 bases remaining between them. The CDR3 runs to 14 residues. The CDR3 sequence is CASRSGPEDYGYTF. The CDR3 DNA sequence: TGTGCCAGCAGGTCTGGGCCAGAGGACTATGGCTACACCTTC.

The V gene is TRBV27, the J gene TRBJ2-1, with TRBD2 as a possible D gene (5 bases). This CDR3 has 15 residues. The V end lost 3 bases, the J end lost 7 bases, and 16 bases lay between the germline ends. Germline V gene data show CDR1 as MNHEY and CDR2 as SMNVEV (reference sequence). DNA for the CDR3: TGTGCCAGCAGTTTGAGCGGCGGTCCGCGGAATGAGCAGTTCTTC. Amino acids: CASSLSGGPRNEQFF.

The J gene is TRBJ2-1, the V gene TRBV4-2; weak D call: TRBD2 (5 bases). The V and J ends lost 1 base and 0 bases respectively, with 13 bases between them. CDR1 is LGHNA and CDR2 is YNFKEQ in the germline V gene. This CDR3 is built from 17 residues. CDR3 in amino acids: CASSQGALGVSYNEQFF. CDR3 nucleotides: TGTGCCAGCAGCCAAGGCGCACTAGGAGTCTCCTACAATGAGCAGTTCTTC.

V and J are TRBV9 and TRBJ1-4, with TRBD1 matching 7 bases. The CDR3 has 16 residues. The germline gives CDR1 SGDLS, CDR2 YYNGEE. Trimming at V came to 3 bases and at J to 1 base, leaving 6 bases not matched to a gene. The CDR3: CASSASRDRTNEKLFF. The CDR3 bases are TGTGCCAGCAGCGCGTCTAGGGACAGAACTAATGAAAAACTGTTTTTT.

V and J are TRBV30 and TRBJ2-1; 9 bases are shared with TRBD1. Looked up from germline, CDR1 is GTSNPN and CDR2 is SVGIG (reference sequence). V dropped 1 base and J dropped 1; count of bases not matched to a gene: 5. The CDR3 is made up of 16 amino acids. This chain's CDR3 is CAWSAIGTGSYNEQFF. DNA for the CDR3: TGTGCCTGGAGTGCTATCGGGACAGGGTCCTACAATGAGCAGTTCTTC.

This clone was picked up one time. V usage is TRBV27 and J usage is TRBJ1-2, with D perhaps TRBD1 (5 bases). The germline V gene encodes CDR1 MNHEY and CDR2 SMNVEV (reference sequence). This CDR3 has 13 residues. V gave up 6 bases and J gave up 4 bases, with 12 bases separating them. This CDR3 reads CASSSRVSYGYTF. The CDR3 DNA reads TGTGCCAGCAGCTCCAGGGTCAGCTATGGCTACACCTTC.

The rearrangement joins TRBV6-5 to TRBJ1-2; tentative D call: TRBD1 (6 bases). V lost 6 bases and J 2 bases, leaving 10 bases between the germline ends. This CDR3 comprises 13 residues. The germline V gene encodes CDR1 MNHEY and CDR2 SVGAGI. DNA for the CDR3: TGTGCCAGCAGCCTTAGGGGGAACTATGGCTACACCTTC. Amino acids: CASSLRGNYGYTF.

This chain connects TRBV18 to TRBJ2-2; 9 nucleotides agree with TRBD1. The germline gives CDR1 KGHSH, CDR2 LQKENI. CDR3 length: 19 amino acids. After removal of 5 bases from V and 1 base from J, the junction contained 14 bases not matched to a gene. As DNA, the CDR3 is TGTGCCAGCTCATCAGTCAAGACAGGGGGACTCCTGAACACCGGGGAGCTGTTTTTT. As protein: CASSSVKTGGLLNTGELFF.

The chain recombines TRBV27 with TRBJ1-2; D might be TRBD1 (6 bases). V was trimmed by 2 bases and J by 7 bases, leaving 11 bases between them. Germline assignment: CDR1 MNHEY and CDR2 SMNVEV (reference sequence). This CDR3 has 13 residues. CDR3 sequence: CASSLRGRGGYTF. The CDR3 nucleotides are TGTGCCAGCAGTTTACGGGGGCGAGGTGGCTACACCTTC.

V usage is TRBV23-1 and J usage is TRBJ2-1; D is perhaps TRBD2 (5 bases). TRBV23-1 is marked as an open reading frame, function uncertain. There are 13 residues in the CDR3. V lost 0 bases to trimming and J lost 10 bases, with 10 bases between them. The CDR3 is CASSQSGRQEQFF. The CDR3 DNA reads TGCGCCAGCAGTCAATCTGGGAGACAAGAGCAGTTCTTC.

The chain links TRBV18 to TRBJ2-7; the match to TRBD1 covers 8 bases. This CDR3 region has 15 residues. V trimming: 3 bases; J trimming: 9 bases; junction bases outside the gene matches: 13. Germline V CDR1 and CDR2: KGHSH, LQKENI. In DNA, the CDR3 is TGTGCCAGCTCACCCGGACAGGGTGGGTTCGTTCGGCAGTACTTC. Its protein product is CASSPGQGGFVRQYF.

The chain employs TRBV27 and TRBJ1-6; D gene uncertain. Looked up from germline, CDR1 is MNHEY and CDR2 is SMNVEV (reference sequence). Trimming took off 6 bases at V and 0 bases at J, with 15 bases between the two ends. The CDR3 loop spans 17 amino acids. The CDR3 region is CASRSEVRSSYNSPLHF. The CDR3 DNA sequence: TGTGCCAGCAGGTCGGAGGTCCGGAGCTCCTATAATTCACCCCTCCACTTT.

CDR3 sequence: CASSLDGSTGYTF. Here the CDR3 DNA reads TGCGCCAGCAGCTTGGACGGGTCTACTGGCTACACCTTC. This chain connects TRBV5-1 to TRBJ1-2, with D uncertain. The V gene lost 0 bases and the J gene lost 7 bases, with 10 bases spanning the gap. The CDR3 runs 13 residues. Germline CDR1 is SGHRS and CDR2 is YFSETQ. Using reference TRBV5-1 and TRBJ1-2 for the parts outside the CDR3, the full variable domain is KAGVTQTPRYLIKTRGQQVTLSCSPISGHRSVSWYQQTPGQGLQFLFEYFSETQRNKGNFPGRFSGRQFSNSRSEMNVSTLELGDSALYLCASSLDGSTGYTFGSGTRLTVV.

The chain uses TRBV6-5 and TRBJ1-5, with no clear D. CDR3 length: 14 amino acids. V was clipped by 3 bases and J by 2 bases, with 8 bases between them. Germline V lookup: CDR1 MNHEY, CDR2 SVGAGI. CDR3 region: CASSYYGGNQPQHF. CDR3 DNA sequence: TGTGCCAGCAGTTATTACGGCGGCAATCAGCCCCAGCATTTT.

V and J are TRBV3-1 (or the pseudogene TRBV3-2) and TRBJ2-3, with 8 bases aligning to TRBD2. The V and J ends lost 1 base and 5 bases, in that order; junction bases with no gene match: 11. CDR3 length equals 17 residues. CDR1 is LGHDT, CDR2 YNNKEL, per germline (reference sequence). CDR3: CASSQGVFGLAGDTQYF. The DNA for the CDR3 is TGTGCCAGCAGCCAAGGGGTTTTTGGGCTAGCGGGAGATACGCAGTATTTT.

The V gene is TRBV28, the J gene TRBJ1-5; no definite D call. This CDR3 comprises 17 residues. Germline V gene data show CDR1 as MDHEN and CDR2 as SYDVKM. The V end lost 2 bases, the J end lost 1 base, and 15 bases lay between the germline ends. The CDR3 here is CASSLPNEILSNQPQHF. CDR3 coding DNA: TGTGCCAGCAGTTTACCCAACGAGATTTTGAGCAATCAGCCCCAGCATTTT.

The V call is TRBV2, the J call TRBJ1-2, with no clear D. Trimming pared 1 base from V and 8 bases from J, leaving 8 bases between. This CDR3 contains 12 residues. Germline lookup yields CDR1 SNHLY and CDR2 FYNNEI. CDR3 bases: TGTGCCAGCAGTGAAGGCCCTTACGGCTACACCTTC. It is translated as CASSEGPYGYTF. Combining the CDR3 with reference TRBV2 and TRBJ1-2 gives the whole variable domain EPEVTQTPSHQVTQMGQEVILRCVPISNHLYFYWYRQILGQKVEFLVSFYNNEISEKSEIFDDQFSVERPDGSNFTLKIRSTKLEDSAMYFCASSEGPYGYTFGSGTRLTVV.

V is TRBV4-2 and J is TRBJ2-7; 9 nucleotides match TRBD2. V dropped 1 base and J dropped 1; count of bases not matched to a gene: 2. Germline V gives CDR1 LGHNA, CDR2 YNFKEQ. This CDR3 contains 15 residues. The CDR3 sequence: CASSQGTSASYEQYF. The CDR3 DNA reads TGTGCCAGCAGCCAAGGGACTAGCGCTTCCTACGAGCAGTACTTC.

The V gene is TRBV19, the J gene TRBJ1-2; TRBD1 is a possible D gene (5 bases). Trimming took 7 bases from V and 8 from J, leaving 14 bases between them. This CDR3 region has 12 residues. Germline V gives CDR1 LNHDA, CDR2 SQIVND (reference sequence). For the CDR3, the DNA is TGTGCCAGTACCTTTGGGGCTCAGGGCTACACCTTC. Encoded protein: CASTFGAQGYTF.

This chain joins TRBV6-5 and TRBJ2-7, with 10 nucleotides matching TRBD2. CDR1 is MNHEY, CDR2 SVGAGI, per germline. Trimming removed 11 bases from V and 4 bases from J; junction bases left unmatched: 8. CDR3 length: 13 residues. CDR3 amino acids: CAGAGGQTYEQYF. As DNA, the CDR3 is TGTGCCGGAGCGGGAGGGCAAACTTACGAGCAGTACTTC.

This chain connects TRBV2 to TRBJ1-5, with D unclear. Germline loops: CDR1 SNHLY, CDR2 FYNNEI. The CDR3 loop spans 15 amino acids. V lost 2 bases and J 1 base, leaving 9 bases between the germline ends. The CDR3 coding sequence is TGTGCCAGCAGTGAATTCCGCGGGAGCAATCAGCCCCAGCATTTT. Translating gives CASSEFRGSNQPQHF.

The CDR3 bases are TGTGCCAGCTCACCATCGATTTTGGGTGATACGCAGTATTTT. Its translation: CASSPSILGDTQYF. This chain joins TRBV18 and TRBJ2-3; no definite D call. Germline values: CDR1 KGHSH, CDR2 LQKENI. With 2 bases removed from V and 6 bases from J, the gap between germline ends came to 12 bases. This CDR3 contains 14 residues.

The chain employs TRBV7-6 and TRBJ2-7; tentative D call: TRBD2 (6 bases). V lost 0 bases and J lost 3, with 12 bases in between. Germline-derived CDR1 and CDR2 are SGHVS and FNYEAQ. The CDR3 spans 15 residues. The chain's CDR3 is CASSLATRRSYEQYF. In nucleotides, the CDR3 is TGTGCCAGCAGCTTAGCGACTAGACGAAGCTACGAGCAGTACTTC.

This sequence joins TRBV4-1 and TRBJ2-1; D gene unclear. With 4 bases removed from V and 1 base from J, the gap between germline ends came to 5 bases. The CDR3 consists of 13 residues. CDR1 is MGHRA, CDR2 YSYEKL, per germline. CDR3 region: CASSPGSYNEQFF. Written as DNA, the CDR3 is TGCGCCAGCAGCCCCGGGTCCTACAATGAGCAGTTCTTC.

The count of this clone is one. The V gene is TRBV7-6, the J gene TRBJ2-3; 15 bases fit TRBD2. Germline V CDR1 and CDR2: SGHVS, FNYEAQ. V lost 4 bases and J lost 6; bases outside the gene matches: 8. This CDR3 spans 17 amino acids. The CDR3 is CASSSTGLAGGGDTQYF. The DNA of the CDR3 is TGTGCCAGCAGCTCCACGGGACTAGCGGGAGGTGGCGATACGCAGTATTTT.

The chain recombines TRBV5-5 with TRBJ1-5, with 9 bases that match TRBD1. The V segment lost 0 bases and the J segment 4 bases; nucleotides outside the gene matches: 2. The germline CDR1 and CDR2 sequences are SGHKS and YYEKEE (reference sequence). CDR3 length equals 15 residues. The CDR3 bases are TGTGCCAGCAGCTTGGGGGGACAGGGAAATCAGCCCCAGCATTTT. This sequence encodes CASSLGGQGNQPQHF.

This chain connects TRBV7-9 to TRBJ2-2, with D uncertain. The V end was cut by 6 bases, the J end by 1 base, with 6 bases between. This CDR3 is 13 amino acids long. CDR1 is SEHNR and CDR2 is FQNEAQ in the germline V gene (reference sequence). Here the CDR3 reads CASSWENTGELFF. In DNA form, the CDR3 reads TGTGCCAGCAGTTGGGAGAACACCGGGGAGCTGTTTTTT.

The rearrangement uses TRBV5-1 and TRBJ1-2; D call uncertain. This CDR3 comprises 13 residues. V was clipped by 0 bases and J by 2 bases, with 5 bases between them. CDR1 is SGHRS and CDR2 is YFSETQ in the germline V gene. The CDR3 DNA follows: TGCGCCAGCAGCTTGGAACGGAACTATGGCTACACCTTC. This sequence encodes CASSLERNYGYTF.

The chain recombines TRBV4-1 with TRBJ1-5; 7 bases line up with TRBD1. V shed 2 bases, J shed 3 bases, and the junction held 10 bases outside the gene matches. CDR3 length: 17 amino acids. Per germline, CDR1 MGHRA and CDR2 YSYEKL. CDR3 coding DNA: TGCGCCAGCAGCCAATACATCGGCACAGGGGTCAATCAGCCCCAGCATTTT. It yields the protein CASSQYIGTGVNQPQHF.

This clone was counted once. This sequence joins TRBV7-6 and TRBJ1-2; TRBD1 might be the D (5 bases). V was pared by 4 bases and J by 3 bases, with 12 bases between. Germline CDR1 SGHVS, CDR2 FNYEAQ. This CDR3 is 14 amino acids long. Here the CDR3 reads CASSSPGRDYGYTF. For the CDR3, the DNA is TGTGCCAGCAGCTCACCGGGACGGGACTATGGCTACACCTTC.

V usage is TRBV19 and J usage is TRBJ1-6, with 7 bases that match TRBD1. V trimming: 7 bases; J trimming: 6 bases; junction bases outside the gene matches: 12. CDR3 size: 16 residues. Germline CDR1 and CDR2: LNHDA and SQIVND (reference sequence). The DNA of the CDR3 is TGTGCCAGTACTCCTAGAACCGGGACAGTTAATTCACCCCTCCACTTT. Translated: CASTPRTGTVNSPLHF.

This clone occurred once. Compared with germline, one end of the junction differs, possibly owing to a read error. The chain carries TRBV12-3 or TRBV12-4 and TRBJ1-2, with 8 bases that match TRBD1. The length of the CDR3 is 13 residues. CDR3 region: CAGRRGQALGYTF. The CDR3 nucleotides read TGTGCCGGCAGACGGGGACAGGCCCTCGGCTACACCTTC.